This paragraph covers one T cell receptor beta chain sequence. These data originate in a study of blood T cell repertoires in COVID-19. The CDR3 covers 17 residues. V dropped 2 bases and J dropped 2; count of bases not matched to a gene: 8. Germline CDR1 and CDR2: SGHTA and FQGTGA. Sequenced by immunoSEQ multiplex PCR; TCRdb stores in-frame clones only, minus some. The data contain 200,000 to 300,000 clones, 70% to 90% of them singletons. The clonotype comes from a man aged 45 to 65 with acute or convalescent COVID-19. The J gene is TRBJ2-1, the V gene TRBV7-3; 8 positions match TRBD2. Sequencing used peripheral blood. The CDR3 DNA follows: TGTGCCAGCAGCTTATTACCGGGACTAGGTACCTACAATGAGCAGTTCTTC. Its translation: CASSLLPGLGTYNEQFF.